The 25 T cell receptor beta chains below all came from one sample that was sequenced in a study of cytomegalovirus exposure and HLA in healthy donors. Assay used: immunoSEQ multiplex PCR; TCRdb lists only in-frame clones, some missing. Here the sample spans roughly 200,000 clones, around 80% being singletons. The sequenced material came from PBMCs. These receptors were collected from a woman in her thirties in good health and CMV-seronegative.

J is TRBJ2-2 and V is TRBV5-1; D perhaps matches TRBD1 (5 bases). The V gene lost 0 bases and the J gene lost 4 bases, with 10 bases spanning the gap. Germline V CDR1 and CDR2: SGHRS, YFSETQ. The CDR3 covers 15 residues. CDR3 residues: CASSLGQQGTGELFF. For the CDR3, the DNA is TGCGCCAGCAGCTTGGGACAGCAGGGCACCGGGGAGCTGTTTTTT.

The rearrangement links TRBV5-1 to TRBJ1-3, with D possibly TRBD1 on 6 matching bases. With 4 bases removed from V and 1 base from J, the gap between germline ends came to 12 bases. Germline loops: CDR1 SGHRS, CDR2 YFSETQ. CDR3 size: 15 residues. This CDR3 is CASSRNRASGNTIYF. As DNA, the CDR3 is TGCGCCAGCAGCCGAAACAGGGCTTCTGGAAACACCATATATTTT.

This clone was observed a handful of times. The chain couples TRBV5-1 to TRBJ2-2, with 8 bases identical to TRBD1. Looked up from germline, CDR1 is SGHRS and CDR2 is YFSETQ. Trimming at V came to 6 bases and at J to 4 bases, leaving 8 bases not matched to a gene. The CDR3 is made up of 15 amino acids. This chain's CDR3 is CASTKGQVGTGELFF. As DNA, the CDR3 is TGCGCCAGCACCAAGGGACAGGTTGGCACCGGGGAGCTGTTTTTT. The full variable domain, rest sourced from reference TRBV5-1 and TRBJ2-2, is KAGVTQTPRYLIKTRGQQVTLSCSPISGHRSVSWYQQTPGQGLQFLFEYFSETQRNKGNFPGRFSGRQFSNSRSEMNVSTLELGDSALYLCASTKGQVGTGELFFGEGSRLTVL.

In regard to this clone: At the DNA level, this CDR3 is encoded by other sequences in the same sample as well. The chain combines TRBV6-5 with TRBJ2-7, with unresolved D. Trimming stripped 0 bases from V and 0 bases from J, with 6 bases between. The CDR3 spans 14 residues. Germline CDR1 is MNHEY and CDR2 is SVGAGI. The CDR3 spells CASSYSAGSYEQYF. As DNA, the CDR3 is TGTGCCAGCAGTTACTCGGCAGGCTCCTACGAGCAGTACTTC.

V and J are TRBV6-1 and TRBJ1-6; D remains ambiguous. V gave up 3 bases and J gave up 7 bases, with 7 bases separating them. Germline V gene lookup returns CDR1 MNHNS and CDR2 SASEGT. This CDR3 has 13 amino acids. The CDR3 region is CASSEALNSPLHF. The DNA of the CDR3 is TGTGCCAGCAGTGAGGCCCTCAATTCACCCCTCCACTTT.

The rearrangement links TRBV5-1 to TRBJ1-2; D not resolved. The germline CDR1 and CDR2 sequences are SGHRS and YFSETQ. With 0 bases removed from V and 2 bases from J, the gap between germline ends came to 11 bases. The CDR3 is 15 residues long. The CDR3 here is CASSLDAVPNYGYTF. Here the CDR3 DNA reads TGCGCCAGCAGCTTGGATGCGGTCCCCAACTATGGCTACACCTTC.

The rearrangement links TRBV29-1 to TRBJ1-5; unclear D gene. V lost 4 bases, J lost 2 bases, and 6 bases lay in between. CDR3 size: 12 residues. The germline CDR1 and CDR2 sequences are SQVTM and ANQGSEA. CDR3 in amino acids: CSVVSGNQPQHF. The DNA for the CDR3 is TGCAGCGTTGTCTCGGGCAATCAGCCCCAGCATTTT.

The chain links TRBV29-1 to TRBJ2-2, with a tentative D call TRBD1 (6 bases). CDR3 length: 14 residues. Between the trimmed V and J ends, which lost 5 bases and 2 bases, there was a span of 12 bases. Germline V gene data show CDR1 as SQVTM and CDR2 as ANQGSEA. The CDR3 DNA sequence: TGCAGCGTTACCGGGACACTTAACACCGGGGAGCTGTTTTTT. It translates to CSVTGTLNTGELFF.

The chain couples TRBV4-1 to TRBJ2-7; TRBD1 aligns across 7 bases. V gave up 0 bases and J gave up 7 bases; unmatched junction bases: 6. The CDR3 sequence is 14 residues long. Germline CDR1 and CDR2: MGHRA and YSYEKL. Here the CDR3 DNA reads TGCGCCAGCAGCCAAGAAGGGACAGTCCTGGAGCAGTACTTC. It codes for CASSQEGTVLEQYF.

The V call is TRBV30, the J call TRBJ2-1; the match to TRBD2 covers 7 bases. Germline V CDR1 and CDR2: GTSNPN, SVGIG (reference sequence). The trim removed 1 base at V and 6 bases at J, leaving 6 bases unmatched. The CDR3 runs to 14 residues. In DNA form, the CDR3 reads TGTGCCTGGAGTGCCCTAGCGGTTACCAATGAGCAGTTCTTC. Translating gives CAWSALAVTNEQFF.

The CDR3 region has the DNA TGTGCCAGCAGCCCATCGGACAGGGGCCAAGAGACCCAGTACTTC. Its translation: CASSPSDRGQETQYF. The chain is built from TRBV5-6 and TRBJ2-5; 9 bases line up with TRBD1. Germline V gene lookup returns CDR1 SGHDT and CDR2 YYEEEE. V lost 4 bases to trimming and J lost 1 base; unmatched junction nucleotides: 5. This CDR3 has 15 residues.

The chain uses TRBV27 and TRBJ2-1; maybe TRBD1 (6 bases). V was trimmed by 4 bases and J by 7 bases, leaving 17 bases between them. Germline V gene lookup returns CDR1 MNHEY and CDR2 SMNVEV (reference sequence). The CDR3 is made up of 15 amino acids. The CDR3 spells CASSSPRGLVNEQFF. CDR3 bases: TGTGCCAGCAGTTCCCCCAGGGGCCTAGTGAATGAGCAGTTCTTC.

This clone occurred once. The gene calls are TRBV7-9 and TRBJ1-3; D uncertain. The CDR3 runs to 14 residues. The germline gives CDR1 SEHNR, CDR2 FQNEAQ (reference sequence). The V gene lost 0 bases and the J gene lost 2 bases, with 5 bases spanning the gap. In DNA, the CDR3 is TGTGCCAGCAGCTTAGCGGCAGCTGGAAACACCATATATTTT. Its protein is CASSLAAAGNTIYF. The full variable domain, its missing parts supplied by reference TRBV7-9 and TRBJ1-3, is DTGVSQNPRHKITKRGQNVTFRCDPISEHNRLYWYRQTLGQGPEFLTYFQNEAQLEKSRLLSDRFSAERPKGSFSTLEIQRTEQGDSAMYLCASSLAAAGNTIYFGEGSWLTVV.

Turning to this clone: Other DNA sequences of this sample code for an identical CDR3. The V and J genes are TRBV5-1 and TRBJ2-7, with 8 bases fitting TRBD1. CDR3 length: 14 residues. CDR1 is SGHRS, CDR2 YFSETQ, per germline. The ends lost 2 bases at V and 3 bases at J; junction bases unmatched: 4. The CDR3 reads CASSLGQGIYEQYF. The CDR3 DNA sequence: TGCGCCAGCAGCTTAGGACAGGGTATCTACGAGCAGTACTTC.

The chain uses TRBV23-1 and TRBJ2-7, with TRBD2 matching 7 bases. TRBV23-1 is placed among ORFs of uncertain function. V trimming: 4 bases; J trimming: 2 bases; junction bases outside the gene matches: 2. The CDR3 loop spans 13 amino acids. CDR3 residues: CASSRRGAYEQYF. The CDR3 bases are TGCGCCAGCAGTCGCCGGGGGGCCTACGAGCAGTACTTC.

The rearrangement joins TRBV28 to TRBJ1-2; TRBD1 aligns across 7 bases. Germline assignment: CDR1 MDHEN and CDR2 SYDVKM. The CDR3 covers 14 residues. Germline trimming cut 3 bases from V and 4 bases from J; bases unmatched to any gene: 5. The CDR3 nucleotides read TGTGCCAGCAGTTTGTTCAACAGGGGCTATGGCTACACCTTC. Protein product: CASSLFNRGYGYTF.

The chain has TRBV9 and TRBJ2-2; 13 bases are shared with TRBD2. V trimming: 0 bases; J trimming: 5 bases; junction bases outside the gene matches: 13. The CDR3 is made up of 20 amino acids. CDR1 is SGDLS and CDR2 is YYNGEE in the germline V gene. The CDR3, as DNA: TGTGCCAGCAGCGTAGTGCCTGAACCACCGGGACTAGCGGGAACCGGGGAGCTGTTTTTT. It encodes CASSVVPEPPGLAGTGELFF.

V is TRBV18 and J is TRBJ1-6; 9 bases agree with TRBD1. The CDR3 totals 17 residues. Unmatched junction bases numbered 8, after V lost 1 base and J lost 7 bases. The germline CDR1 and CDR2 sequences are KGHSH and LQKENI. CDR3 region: CASSPLSGTGLNSPLHF. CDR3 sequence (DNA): TGTGCCAGCTCACCACTTTCGGGGACAGGGTTGAATTCACCCCTCCACTTT.

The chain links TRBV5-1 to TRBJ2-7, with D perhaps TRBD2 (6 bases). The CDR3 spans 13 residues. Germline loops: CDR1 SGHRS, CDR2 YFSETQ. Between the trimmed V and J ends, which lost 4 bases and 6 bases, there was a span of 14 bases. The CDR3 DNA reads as TGCGCCAGCAGCCCGGGGGTCGGGACCGAGCAGTACTTC. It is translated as CASSPGVGTEQYF.

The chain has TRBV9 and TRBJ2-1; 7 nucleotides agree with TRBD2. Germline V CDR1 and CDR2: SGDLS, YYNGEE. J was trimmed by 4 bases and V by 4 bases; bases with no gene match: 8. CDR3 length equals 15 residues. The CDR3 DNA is TGTGCCAGCAGCCTTAGCAGCGGGGATTACAATGAGCAGTTCTTC. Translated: CASSLSSGDYNEQFF. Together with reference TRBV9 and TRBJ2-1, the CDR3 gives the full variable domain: DSGVTQTPKHLITATGQRVTLRCSPRSGDLSVYWYQQSLDQGLQFLIQYYNGEERAKGNILERFSAQQFPDLHSELNLSSLELGDSALYFCASSLSSGDYNEQFFGPGTRLTVL.

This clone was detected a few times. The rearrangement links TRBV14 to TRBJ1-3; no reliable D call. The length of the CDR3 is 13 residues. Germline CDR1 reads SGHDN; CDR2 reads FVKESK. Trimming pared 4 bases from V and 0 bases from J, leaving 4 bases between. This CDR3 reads CASSLLSGNTIYF. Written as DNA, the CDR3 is TGTGCCAGCAGCCTACTCTCTGGAAACACCATATATTTT.

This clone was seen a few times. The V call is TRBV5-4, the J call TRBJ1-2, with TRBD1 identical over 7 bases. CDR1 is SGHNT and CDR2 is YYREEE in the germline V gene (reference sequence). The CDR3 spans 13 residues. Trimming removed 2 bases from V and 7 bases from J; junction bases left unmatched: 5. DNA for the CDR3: TGTGCCAGCAGCTTCAAGGGGGCGGGTGGCTACACCTTC. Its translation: CASSFKGAGGYTF.

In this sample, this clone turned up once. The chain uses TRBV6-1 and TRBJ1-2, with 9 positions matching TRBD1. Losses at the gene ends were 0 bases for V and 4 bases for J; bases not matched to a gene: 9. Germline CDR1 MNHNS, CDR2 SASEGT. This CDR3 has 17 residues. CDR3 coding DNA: TGTGCCAGCAGTGAAGCCCCCAGGACAGGGGTAACCTATGGCTACACCTTC. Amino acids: CASSEAPRTGVTYGYTF.

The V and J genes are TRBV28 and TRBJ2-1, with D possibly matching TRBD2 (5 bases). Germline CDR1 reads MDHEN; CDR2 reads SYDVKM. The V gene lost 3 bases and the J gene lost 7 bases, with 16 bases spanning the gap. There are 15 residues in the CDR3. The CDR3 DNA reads TGTGCCAGCAGTTTTGGACTGGCGGATAAGAATGAGCAGTTCTTC. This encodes CASSFGLADKNEQFF.

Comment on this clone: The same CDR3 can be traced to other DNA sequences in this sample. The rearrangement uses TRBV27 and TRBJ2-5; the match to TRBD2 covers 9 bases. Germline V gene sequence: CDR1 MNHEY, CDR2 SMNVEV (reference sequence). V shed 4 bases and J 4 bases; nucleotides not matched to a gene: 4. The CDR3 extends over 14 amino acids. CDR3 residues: CASSSTSGGETQYF. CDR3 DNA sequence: TGTGCCAGCAGTTCGACTAGCGGCGGAGAGACCCAGTACTTC.